This is a list of T cell receptor beta chains from one sample in a study of CD8 T cells in Susac syndrome. MiXCR, run by TCRdb on the immunoSEQ multiplex PCR reads, gives a single entry per CDR3 protein. This sample carries under 110,000 distinct CDR3 sequences, roughly 94% of them seen once, and the ten largest clones take 0.4% to 0.5%. Sequencing was performed on CD8+ T cells from PBMCs. All receptors derive from a human donor with Susac syndrome. The CDR3 runs from the conserved cysteine through the conserved F or W. D genes are given only for firm matches. Size values are once, few and many counts, or a class for expanded clones, and some rows have none.

D,J,V,size,length,CDR3
.,TRBJ1-6,TRBV9,.,16,CASSGEGKSQTSPLHF
.,TRBJ1-3,TRBV20-1,.,14,CSALAASSGNTIYF
TRBD1,TRBJ1-1,TRBV18,.,15,CASSPPEGAGTEAFF
TRBD2,TRBJ2-6,TRBV7-9,.,11,CASSSGGVLTF
.,TRBJ2-2,TRBV6-5,.,14,CASSYGGGTGELFF
.,TRBJ1-5,TRBV4-1,.,14,CASSQVVGNQPQHF
.,TRBJ2-7,TRBV13,few,13,CASSLGDSYEQYF
.,TRBJ2-1,TRBV11-2,.,11,CASSHTNEQFF
TRBD1,TRBJ1-1,TRBV29-1,once,13,CSSRDSQNTEAFF
.,TRBJ1-6,TRBV20-1,.,16,CSASSREDRWNSPLHF
.,TRBJ2-5,TRBV3-1,.,13,CASSQFEGETQYF
.,TRBJ1-2,TRBV20-1,.,14,CSARDSGGNYGYTF
.,TRBJ2-4,TRBV4-1,.,16,CASSQEGAGLENIQYF
.,TRBJ1-5,TRBV18,once,15,CASSPETYSNQPQHF
TRBD1,TRBJ1-2,TRBV20-1,.,16,CSAAKAWTGEDYGYTF
.,TRBJ1-1,TRBV15,once,14,CATSVGTPNTEAFF
.,TRBJ1-1,TRBV7-9,.,15,CASSSFGGAYTEAFF
.,TRBJ2-3,TRBV4-3,.,16,CASSQDRNTRTDTQYF
.,TRBJ2-7,TRBV10-1,.,16,CASSESQGKDYYEQYF